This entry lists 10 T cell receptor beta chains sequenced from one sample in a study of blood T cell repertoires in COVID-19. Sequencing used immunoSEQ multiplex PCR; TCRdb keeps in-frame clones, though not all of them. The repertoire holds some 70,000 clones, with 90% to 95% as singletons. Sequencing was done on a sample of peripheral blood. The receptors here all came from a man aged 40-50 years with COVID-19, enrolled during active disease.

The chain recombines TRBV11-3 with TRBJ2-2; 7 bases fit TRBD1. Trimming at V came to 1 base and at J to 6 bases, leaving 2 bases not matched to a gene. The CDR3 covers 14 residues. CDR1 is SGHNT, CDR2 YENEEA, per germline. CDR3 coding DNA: TGTGCCAGCAGCTTAGCAGGGGGAGCCGGGGAGCTGTTTTTT. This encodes CASSLAGGAGELFF.

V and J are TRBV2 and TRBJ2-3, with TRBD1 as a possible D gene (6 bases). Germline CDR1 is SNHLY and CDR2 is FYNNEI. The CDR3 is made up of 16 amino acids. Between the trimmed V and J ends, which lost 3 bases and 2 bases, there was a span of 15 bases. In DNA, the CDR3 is TGTGCCAGCAGTGATTCTATAGACAGGTCCACAGATACGCAGTATTTT. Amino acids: CASSDSIDRSTDTQYF.

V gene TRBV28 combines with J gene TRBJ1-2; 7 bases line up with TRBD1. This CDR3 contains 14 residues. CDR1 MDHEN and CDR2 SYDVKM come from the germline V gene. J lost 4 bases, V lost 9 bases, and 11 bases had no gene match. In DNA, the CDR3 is TGTGCCAGTAGAATTGCTGGGACAGTCTATGGCTACACCTTC. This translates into CASRIAGTVYGYTF.

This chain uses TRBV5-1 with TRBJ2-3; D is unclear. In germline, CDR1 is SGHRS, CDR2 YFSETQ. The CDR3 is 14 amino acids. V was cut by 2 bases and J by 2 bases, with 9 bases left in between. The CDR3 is CASSLATVTDTQYF. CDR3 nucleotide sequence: TGCGCCAGCAGCTTAGCGACCGTCACAGATACGCAGTATTTT.

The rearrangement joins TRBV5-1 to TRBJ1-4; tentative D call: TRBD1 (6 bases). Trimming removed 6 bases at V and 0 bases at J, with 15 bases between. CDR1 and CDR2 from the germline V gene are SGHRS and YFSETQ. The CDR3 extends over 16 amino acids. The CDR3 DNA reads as TGCGCCAGCAAACCGGGACATACTGCAACTAATGAAAAACTGTTTTTT. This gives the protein CASKPGHTATNEKLFF.

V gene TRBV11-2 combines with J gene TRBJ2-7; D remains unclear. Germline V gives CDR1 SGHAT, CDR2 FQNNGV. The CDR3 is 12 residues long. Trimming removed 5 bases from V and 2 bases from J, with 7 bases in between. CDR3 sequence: CASSPTAYEQYF. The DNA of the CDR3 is TGTGCCAGCAGCCCCACAGCCTACGAGCAGTACTTC.

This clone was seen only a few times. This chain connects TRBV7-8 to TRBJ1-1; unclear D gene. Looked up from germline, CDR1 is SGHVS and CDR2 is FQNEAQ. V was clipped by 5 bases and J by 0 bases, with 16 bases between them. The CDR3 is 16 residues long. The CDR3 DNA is TGTGCCAGCAGCACGAGTTATTCCCGAATGAACACTGAAGCTTTCTTT. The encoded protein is CASSTSYSRMNTEAFF.

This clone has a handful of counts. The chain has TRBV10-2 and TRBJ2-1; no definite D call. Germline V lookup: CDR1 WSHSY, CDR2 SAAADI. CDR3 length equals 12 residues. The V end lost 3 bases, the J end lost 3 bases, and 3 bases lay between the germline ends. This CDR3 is CASSDSYNEQFF. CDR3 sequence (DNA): TGCGCCAGCAGTGACAGCTACAATGAGCAGTTCTTC.

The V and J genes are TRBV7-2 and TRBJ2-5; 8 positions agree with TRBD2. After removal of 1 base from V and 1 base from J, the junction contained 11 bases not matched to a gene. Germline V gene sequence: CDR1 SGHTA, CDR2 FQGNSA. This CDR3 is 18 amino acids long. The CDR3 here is CASSLGRGRGGTQETQYF. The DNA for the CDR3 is TGTGCCAGCAGCTTAGGCCGAGGTCGCGGGGGGACCCAAGAGACCCAGTACTTC.

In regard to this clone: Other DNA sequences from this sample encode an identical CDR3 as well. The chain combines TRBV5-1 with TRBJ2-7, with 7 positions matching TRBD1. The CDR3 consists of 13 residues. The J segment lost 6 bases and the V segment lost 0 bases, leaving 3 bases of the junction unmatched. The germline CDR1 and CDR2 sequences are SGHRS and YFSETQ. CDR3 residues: CASSLGQGGEQYF. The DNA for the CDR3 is TGCGCCAGCAGCTTGGGACAGGGTGGCGAGCAGTACTTC.